This is a list of T cell receptor beta chains from one sample in a study of blood T cell repertoires in COVID-19. TCRdb's copy holds only in-frame clones and misses some; the assay was immunoSEQ multiplex PCR. The sample includes under 150,000 clones, 65% to 85% of them seen just once. The specimen was peripheral blood. These receptors all come from a man in his fifties with active or convalescent COVID-19. Each CDR3 is given with its conserved first and last residue. The order of the fields is J gene, V gene, D gene, clone size, CDR3 protein, CDR3 DNA. D genes are given only for firm matches. The size of a clone is reported for some rows only, either as once, few or many, or as a class for expanded clones.

J gene: TRBJ1-6
V gene: TRBV19
D gene: TRBD1
clone size: NA
CDR3 protein: CASSTTGGPNSPLHF
CDR3 DNA: TGTGCCAGTAGTACCACAGGGGGACCTAATTCACCCCTCCACTTT

J gene: TRBJ2-7
V gene: TRBV27
D gene: TRBD2
clone size: NA
CDR3 protein: CASSSLSAGEYEQYF
CDR3 DNA: TGTGCCAGCAGTTCCCTAAGTGCGGGAGAGTACGAGCAGTACTTC

J gene: TRBJ2-1
V gene: TRBV7-9
D gene: TRBD2
clone size: NA
CDR3 protein: CASSLLGGSTYNEQFF
CDR3 DNA: TGTGCCAGCAGCTTATTGGGCGGGAGTACCTACAATGAGCAGTTCTTC

J gene: TRBJ2-5
V gene: TRBV4-2
D gene: NA
clone size: NA
CDR3 protein: CASSQDDRNQETQYF
CDR3 DNA: TGTGCCAGCAGCCAAGACGACAGGAATCAAGAGACCCAGTACTTC

J gene: TRBJ2-3
V gene: TRBV5-4
D gene: TRBD2
clone size: NA
CDR3 protein: CASSLVAGITDTQYF
CDR3 DNA: TGTGCCAGCAGCTTGGTAGCGGGAATCACAGATACGCAGTATTTT

J gene: TRBJ2-6
V gene: TRBV24-1
D gene: NA
clone size: NA
CDR3 protein: CATSDHRSTSSGANVLTF
CDR3 DNA: TGTGCCACCAGTGATCACAGGTCCACCAGCTCTGGGGCCAACGTCCTGACTTTC

J gene: TRBJ2-7
V gene: TRBV6-2/TRBV6-3
D gene: NA
clone size: NA
CDR3 protein: CASSSPSAVARDYEQYF
CDR3 DNA: TGTGCCAGCAGCTCCCCCAGCGCGGTCGCCCGTGACTACGAGCAGTACTTC

J gene: TRBJ2-7
V gene: TRBV6-6
D gene: NA
clone size: once
CDR3 protein: CASSYSDRPFYEQYF
CDR3 DNA: TGTGCCAGCAGTTACTCGGACAGACCCTTCTACGAGCAGTACTTC

J gene: TRBJ1-2
V gene: TRBV7-2
D gene: NA
clone size: NA
CDR3 protein: CASSLGGSGLTKGYTF
CDR3 DNA: TGTGCCAGCAGCTTAGGGGGCTCGGGACTCACTAAGGGCTACACCTTC

J gene: TRBJ1-2
V gene: TRBV11-2
D gene: TRBD1
clone size: few
CDR3 protein: CASSFGTGDYGYTF
CDR3 DNA: TGTGCCAGCAGCTTTGGGACAGGGGACTATGGCTACACCTTC

J gene: TRBJ2-7
V gene: TRBV7-9
D gene: NA
clone size: once
CDR3 protein: CASSLGSGSYEQYF
CDR3 DNA: TGTGCCAGCAGCTTAGGAAGCGGCTCCTACGAGCAGTACTTC

J gene: TRBJ2-1
V gene: TRBV24-1
D gene: NA
clone size: NA
CDR3 protein: CATSDRRRNNEQFF
CDR3 DNA: TGTGCCACCAGTGATCGGAGGAGGAACAATGAGCAGTTCTTC

J gene: TRBJ2-3
V gene: TRBV28
D gene: NA
clone size: few
CDR3 protein: CASSTSTDTQYF
CDR3 DNA: TGTGCCAGCAGTACAAGCACAGATACGCAGTATTTT

J gene: TRBJ2-1
V gene: TRBV20-1
D gene: TRBD2
clone size: NA
CDR3 protein: CSASRLAFYNEQFF
CDR3 DNA: TGCAGTGCTAGTAGACTAGCCTTCTACAATGAGCAGTTCTTC

J gene: TRBJ2-1
V gene: TRBV4-1
D gene: TRBD2
clone size: NA
CDR3 protein: CASSLLAGGTNEQFF
CDR3 DNA: TGCGCCAGCAGCCTGCTAGCGGGAGGAACCAATGAGCAGTTCTTC

J gene: TRBJ2-2
V gene: TRBV3-1/TRBV3-2
D gene: NA
clone size: NA
CDR3 protein: CASSHRNTGELFF
CDR3 DNA: TGTGCCAGCAGTCACAGAAACACCGGGGAGCTGTTTTTT

J gene: TRBJ2-7
V gene: TRBV7-8
D gene: TRBD2
clone size: few
CDR3 protein: CASSFSGRSSYEQYF
CDR3 DNA: TGTGCCAGCAGCTTTAGCGGGAGGAGCTCCTACGAGCAGTACTTC

J gene: TRBJ2-5
V gene: TRBV28
D gene: TRBD2
clone size: NA
CDR3 protein: CASSFAGGVETQYF
CDR3 DNA: TGTGCCAGCAGTTTTGCGGGGGGTGTGGAGACCCAGTACTTC

J gene: TRBJ2-1
V gene: TRBV19
D gene: NA
clone size: NA
CDR3 protein: CASTMGQFYNEQFF
CDR3 DNA: TGTGCCAGTACCATGGGACAATTTTACAATGAGCAGTTCTTC

J gene: TRBJ2-5
V gene: TRBV20-1
D gene: TRBD2
clone size: NA
CDR3 protein: CSASWEAGGQGETQYF
CDR3 DNA: TGCAGTGCTAGTTGGGAAGCGGGAGGTCAAGGAGAGACCCAGTACTTC

J gene: TRBJ2-7
V gene: TRBV10-3
D gene: TRBD2
clone size: NA
CDR3 protein: CACRSAGGSEQYF
CDR3 DNA: TGTGCCTGCCGTTCGGCGGGAGGTTCCGAGCAGTACTTC

J gene: TRBJ1-4
V gene: TRBV19
D gene: TRBD1
clone size: NA
CDR3 protein: CASSGLRTGRGEKLFF
CDR3 DNA: TGTGCCAGTAGTGGCCTTCGGACAGGGCGAGGCGAAAAACTGTTTTTT

J gene: TRBJ1-1
V gene: TRBV25-1
D gene: NA
clone size: NA
CDR3 protein: CASSSQAGDTEAFF
CDR3 DNA: TGTGCCAGCAGTAGCCAGGCAGGGGACACTGAAGCTTTCTTT

J gene: TRBJ1-5
V gene: TRBV10-3
D gene: NA
clone size: NA
CDR3 protein: CAISTGENQPQHF
CDR3 DNA: TGTGCCATCAGTACAGGTGAAAATCAGCCCCAGCATTTT

J gene: TRBJ2-7
V gene: TRBV5-1
D gene: NA
clone size: many
CDR3 protein: CASSLTSLGSYEQYF
CDR3 DNA: TGCGCCAGCAGCTTGACTAGCCTGGGATCCTACGAGCAGTACTTC

J gene: TRBJ2-7
V gene: TRBV28
D gene: NA
clone size: NA
CDR3 protein: CASSLTESSYEQYF
CDR3 DNA: TGTGCCAGCAGTTTGACAGAGAGCTCCTACGAGCAGTACTTC

J gene: TRBJ2-7
V gene: TRBV5-1
D gene: NA
clone size: NA
CDR3 protein: CASSPEGAIYEQYF
CDR3 DNA: TGCGCCAGCAGCCCAGAAGGGGCTATCTACGAGCAGTACTTC

J gene: TRBJ2-1
V gene: TRBV11-2
D gene: TRBD2
clone size: few
CDR3 protein: CASSLSSGETNEQFF
CDR3 DNA: TGTGCCAGCAGCTTAAGTAGCGGGGAAACTAATGAGCAGTTCTTC

J gene: TRBJ2-2
V gene: TRBV5-1
D gene: TRBD2
clone size: NA
CDR3 protein: CASSLSGDTGELFF
CDR3 DNA: TGCGCCAGCAGCTTAAGCGGGGACACCGGGGAGCTGTTTTTT

J gene: TRBJ2-7
V gene: TRBV28
D gene: TRBD1
clone size: NA
CDR3 protein: CASSLFPKTGGSYEQYF
CDR3 DNA: TGTGCCAGCAGTTTATTCCCTAAGACAGGGGGCTCGTACGAGCAGTACTTC

J gene: TRBJ2-7
V gene: TRBV1
D gene: NA
clone size: NA
CDR3 protein: CTSSQDYQREHNEQYF
CDR3 DNA: TGCACCAGCAGCCAAGATTACCAGCGGGAGCACAACGAGCAGTACTTC

J gene: TRBJ2-7
V gene: TRBV11-2
D gene: TRBD2
clone size: once
CDR3 protein: CASSLVRLAGFSYEQYF
CDR3 DNA: TGTGCCAGCAGCTTAGTGAGACTAGCGGGATTCTCCTACGAGCAGTACTTC

J gene: TRBJ1-3
V gene: TRBV7-3
D gene: NA
clone size: NA
CDR3 protein: CASSPLGGTGNTIYF
CDR3 DNA: TGTGCCAGCAGCCCCCTGGGAGGGACGGGAAACACCATATATTTT

J gene: TRBJ1-1
V gene: TRBV4-1
D gene: NA
clone size: NA
CDR3 protein: CASTQGNTEAFF
CDR3 DNA: TGCGCCAGCACACAGGGGAACACTGAAGCTTTCTTT

J gene: TRBJ2-3
V gene: TRBV7-5
D gene: NA
clone size: NA
CDR3 protein: CVRSLIPAGGGTDTQYF
CDR3 DNA: TGTGTCAGAAGCTTAATACCTGCGGGAGGGGGCACAGATACGCAGTATTTT

J gene: TRBJ1-4
V gene: TRBV7-9
D gene: TRBD1
clone size: NA
CDR3 protein: CASSSPTGGNEKLFF
CDR3 DNA: TGTGCCAGCAGCTCGCCAACAGGGGGGAATGAAAAACTGTTTTTT

J gene: TRBJ2-2
V gene: TRBV15
D gene: NA
clone size: many
CDR3 protein: CATSGTLTGELFF
CDR3 DNA: TGTGCCACCAGTGGCACCTTGACCGGGGAGCTGTTTTTT

J gene: TRBJ1-5
V gene: TRBV7-2
D gene: TRBD1
clone size: NA
CDR3 protein: CASSDNRGQPQHF
CDR3 DNA: TGTGCCAGCAGCGACAACAGGGGCCAGCCCCAGCATTTT

J gene: TRBJ2-5
V gene: TRBV18
D gene: TRBD2
clone size: NA
CDR3 protein: CASSPPPAGVGETQYF
CDR3 DNA: TGTGCCAGCTCACCACCTCCGGCGGGAGTAGGGGAGACCCAGTACTTC

J gene: TRBJ2-1
V gene: TRBV7-9
D gene: TRBD2
clone size: NA
CDR3 protein: CASSKGLAGVFF
CDR3 DNA: TGTGCCAGCAGCAAAGGACTAGCCGGGGTGTTCTTC

J gene: TRBJ2-1
V gene: TRBV21-1
D gene: NA
clone size: few
CDR3 protein: CASSRAGSGRANEQFF
CDR3 DNA: TGTGCCAGCAGCCGAGCGGGTAGCGGGAGAGCCAATGAGCAGTTCTTC

J gene: TRBJ2-1
V gene: TRBV19
D gene: TRBD2
clone size: few
CDR3 protein: CASSIVLAGNEQFF
CDR3 DNA: TGTGCCAGTAGTATAGTCCTAGCGGGAAATGAGCAGTTCTTC